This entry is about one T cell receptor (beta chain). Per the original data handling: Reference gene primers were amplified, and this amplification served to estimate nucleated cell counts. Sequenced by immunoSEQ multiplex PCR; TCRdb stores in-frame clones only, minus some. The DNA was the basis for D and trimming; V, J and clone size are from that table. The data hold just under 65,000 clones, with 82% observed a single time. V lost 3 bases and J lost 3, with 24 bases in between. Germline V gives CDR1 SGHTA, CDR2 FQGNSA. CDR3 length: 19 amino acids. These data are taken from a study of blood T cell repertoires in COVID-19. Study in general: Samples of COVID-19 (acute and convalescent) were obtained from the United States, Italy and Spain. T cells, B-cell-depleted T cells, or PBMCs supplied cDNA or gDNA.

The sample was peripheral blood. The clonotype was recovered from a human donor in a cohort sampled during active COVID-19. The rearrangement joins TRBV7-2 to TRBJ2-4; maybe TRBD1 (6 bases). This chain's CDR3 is CASSFWGPRRNLRKNIQYF. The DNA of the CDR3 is TGTGCCAGCAGCTTTTGGGGGCCCAGGAGAAACCTCCGCAAAAACATTCAGTACTTC.